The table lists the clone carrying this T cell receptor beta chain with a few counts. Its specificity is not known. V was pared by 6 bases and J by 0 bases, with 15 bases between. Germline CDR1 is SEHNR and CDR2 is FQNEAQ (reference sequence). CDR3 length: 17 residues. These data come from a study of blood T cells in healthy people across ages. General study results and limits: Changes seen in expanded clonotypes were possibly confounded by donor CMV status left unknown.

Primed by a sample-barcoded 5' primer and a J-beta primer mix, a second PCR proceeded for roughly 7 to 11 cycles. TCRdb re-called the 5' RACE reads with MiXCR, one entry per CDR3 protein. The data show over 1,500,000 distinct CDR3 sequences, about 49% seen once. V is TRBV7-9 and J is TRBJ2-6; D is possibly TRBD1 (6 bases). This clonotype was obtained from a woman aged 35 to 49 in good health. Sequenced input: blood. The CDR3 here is CASSLIQGSSGANVLTF. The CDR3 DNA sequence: TGTGCCAGCAGTTTAATACAGGGAAGCTCTGGGGCCAACGTCCTGACTTTC. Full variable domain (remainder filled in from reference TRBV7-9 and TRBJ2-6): DTGVSQNPRHKITKRGQNVTFRCDPISEHNRLYWYRQTLGQGPEFLTYFQNEAQLEKSRLLSDRFSAERPKGSFSTLEIQRTEQGDSAMYLCASSLIQGSSGANVLTFGAGSRLTVL.